This T cell receptor (beta chain) was profiled in a study of blood T cell repertoires in COVID-19. Profiled with immunoSEQ multiplex PCR; TCRdb holds only in-frame clones, not every one. The sample contains about 670,000 clones, 75% to 90% of which appear only once. V was clipped by 6 bases and J by 4 bases; unmatched bases: 10. The CDR3 consists of 16 residues. Per the germline V gene, CDR1 is MDHEN and CDR2 is SYDVKM. This receptor was identified in a woman between 18 and 29 years old with acute or convalescent COVID-19. The chain recombines TRBV28 with TRBJ1-5, with 9 bases fitting TRBD1. Sequencing was done on a sample of peripheral blood. The chain's CDR3 is CASRFKTGTGNQPQHF. DNA for the CDR3: TGTGCCAGCAGATTTAAGACCGGGACAGGGAATCAGCCCCAGCATTTT.